This T cell receptor (beta chain) was identified during a study of human T cells and chemical hapten exposure. The wider study: TCR yields per sample varied, mainly owing to small pooled library volume differences.

Unfractionated whole blood served as the source for total RNA extraction. Unique molecular identifiers were linked by the library to individual cDNA molecules. Study processing details: A typical sample had roughly 91,000 TCRs, with about 23,224 to 700,000 overall. From the 5' RACE reads, TCRdb called clonotypes with MiXCR, one entry per CDR3 protein. The V and J calls and clone size are TCRdb's, not the authors'. The table lists 150,000 or so distinct CDR3 sequences, approximately 4% of them singletons. Germline V lookup: CDR1 SGHAT, CDR2 FQDESV (reference sequence). Trimming at V came to 2 bases and at J to 9 bases, leaving 10 bases not matched to a gene. The CDR3 has 15 residues. This clonotype occurred many times. What it binds is not known. General study results and limits: TCRs above 1 in 1000 frequency did not change with DPC sensitization.

This rearrangement joins TRBV11-1 to TRBJ2-1, with 7 bases matching TRBD2. The clonotype comes from a female donor in good health. Here the CDR3 reads CASSLNGLAVPEQFF. CDR3 in DNA: TGTGCCAGCAGCTTAAATGGCCTAGCGGTTCCTGAGCAGTTCTTC.